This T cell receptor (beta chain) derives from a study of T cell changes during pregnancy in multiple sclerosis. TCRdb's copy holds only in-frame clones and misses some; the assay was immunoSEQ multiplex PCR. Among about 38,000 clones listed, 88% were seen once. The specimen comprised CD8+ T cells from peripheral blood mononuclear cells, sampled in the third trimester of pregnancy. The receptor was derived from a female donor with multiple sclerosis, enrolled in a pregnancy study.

CDR3 bases: TGTGCCAGCAGCTTAGACAGGGTAGCCGAAGCTTTCTTT. Translated: CASSLDRVAEAFF. This sequence joins TRBV13 and TRBJ1-1; D perhaps matches TRBD1 (6 bases). Germline V gene sequence: CDR1 PRHDT, CDR2 FYEKMQ (reference sequence). The CDR3 is 13 amino acids. The germline V and J ends were trimmed by 1 base and 8 bases, with 11 bases remaining between them.